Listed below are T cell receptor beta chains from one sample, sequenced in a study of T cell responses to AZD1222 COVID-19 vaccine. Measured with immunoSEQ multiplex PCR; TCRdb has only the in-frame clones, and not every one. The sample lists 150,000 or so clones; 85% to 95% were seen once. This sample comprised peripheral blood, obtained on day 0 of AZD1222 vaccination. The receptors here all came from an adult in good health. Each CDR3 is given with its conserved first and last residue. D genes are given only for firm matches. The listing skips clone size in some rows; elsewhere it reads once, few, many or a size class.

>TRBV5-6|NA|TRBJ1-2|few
TGTGCCAGCAGCTTTGGCGACACAGAAGATGGCTACACCTTC
CASSFGDTEDGYTF
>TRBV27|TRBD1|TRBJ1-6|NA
TGTGCCAGCAATCCAGGAACAGGGGGCTCACCCCTCCACTTT
CASNPGTGGSPLHF
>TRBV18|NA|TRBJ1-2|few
TGTGCCAGCTCGGAAGAATATGGCTACACCTTC
CASSEEYGYTF
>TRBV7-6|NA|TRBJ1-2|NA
TGTGCCAGCAGCTCCATCAGTCATCATGGCTACACCTTC
CASSSISHHGYTF
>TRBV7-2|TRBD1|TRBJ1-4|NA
TGTGCCAGCAGCCCACTCGGACAGGGGGAAAAACTGTTTTTT
CASSPLGQGEKLFF
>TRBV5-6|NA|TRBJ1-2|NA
TGTGCCAGCAGCTCCTTGACCGACTATGGCTACACCTTC
CASSSLTDYGYTF
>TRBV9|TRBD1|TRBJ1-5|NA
TGTGCCAGCAGCACAGGACAGGGGGGTCAGCCCCAGCATTTT
CASSTGQGGQPQHF
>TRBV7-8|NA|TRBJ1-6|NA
TGTGCCAGCAGCTTAGTAGGCTTGGGGGGGCGGTTTTCACCCCTCCACTTT
CASSLVGLGGRFSPLHF
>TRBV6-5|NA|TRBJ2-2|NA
TGTGCCAGCAGTAGCAACAGGGTGTTTACCGGGGAGCTGTTTTTT
CASSSNRVFTGELFF
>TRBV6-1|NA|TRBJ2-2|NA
TGTGCCAGCAGTGTCGTTTCGATCTTGGACACCGGGGAGCTGTTTTTT
CASSVVSILDTGELFF
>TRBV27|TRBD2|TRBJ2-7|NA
TGTGCCAGCAGTTTCAAAATACCGGGACTAGCGGGGAGGATCTACGAGCAGTACTTC
CASSFKIPGLAGRIYEQYF
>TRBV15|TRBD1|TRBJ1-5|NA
TGTGCCACCAGAAGACAGGGAGGGCAGCCCCAGCATTTT
CATRRQGGQPQHF
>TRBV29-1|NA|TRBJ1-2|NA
TGCAGCGTTGGCTCGCGGTTCTTGGATGGCTACACCTTC
CSVGSRFLDGYTF
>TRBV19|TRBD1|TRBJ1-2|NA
TGTGCCAGCCGACCGGGGGACAGAATGACGGGCTACACCTTC
CASRPGDRMTGYTF
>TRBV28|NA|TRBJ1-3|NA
TGTGCCAGCAGTTTTCGTCCGAACACCATATATTTT
CASSFRPNTIYF
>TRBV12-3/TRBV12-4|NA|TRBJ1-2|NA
TGTGCCAGCAGGAGGACCCCCTATGGCTACACCTTC
CASRRTPYGYTF
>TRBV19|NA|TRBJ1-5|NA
TGTGCCAGTAGTAGTGTGACCGGGTTTGGTGGTCAGCCCCAGCATTTT
CASSSVTGFGGQPQHF
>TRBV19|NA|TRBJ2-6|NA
TGTGCCAGTAGTATCCCTGCTGGAAGCTCTGGGGCCAACGTCCTGACTTTC
CASSIPAGSSGANVLTF
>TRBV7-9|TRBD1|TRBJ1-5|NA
TGTGCCAGCAGCTCGGACAGGGCCGGCAATCAGCCCCAGCATTTT
CASSSDRAGNQPQHF
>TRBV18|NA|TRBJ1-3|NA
TGTGCCAGCTCACCACCGTCAGGGATAGGAAACACCATATATTTT
CASSPPSGIGNTIYF
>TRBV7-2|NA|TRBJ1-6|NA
TGTGCCAGCAGCTTAGGAGGAGGACAGATTAATTCACCCCTCCACTTT
CASSLGGGQINSPLHF
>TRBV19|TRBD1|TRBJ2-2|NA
TGTGCCAGTATCAGGACAGGGGGGAACACCGGGGAGCTGTTTTTT
CASIRTGGNTGELFF
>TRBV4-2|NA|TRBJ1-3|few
TGTGCCAGCAGCCAAGATTGGGGGGTTTTCGAGGGACGAGCTGGAAACACCATATATTTT
CASSQDWGVFEGRAGNTIYF
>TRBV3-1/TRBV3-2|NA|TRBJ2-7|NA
TGTGCCAGCAGCCAAGAAGTCTCCTACGAGCAGTACTTC
CASSQEVSYEQYF
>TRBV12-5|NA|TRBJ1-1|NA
TGTGCTAGTTCCCGGACGGTGAACACTGAAGCTTTCTTT
CASSRTVNTEAFF
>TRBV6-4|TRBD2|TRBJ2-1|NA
TGTGCCAGCAGTTCCCGTGGGGGGGGATCTTTCGAGCAGTTCTTC
CASSSRGGGSFEQFF
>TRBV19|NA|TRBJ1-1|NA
TGTGCCAGTAGTATTGGGGGCAGGAAGGGGTTCACTGAAGCTTTCTTT
CASSIGGRKGFTEAFF
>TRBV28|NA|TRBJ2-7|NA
TGTGCCAGCAGTTTAGGGCTGATGGTTCGGACCTACTACGAGCAGTACTTC
CASSLGLMVRTYYEQYF
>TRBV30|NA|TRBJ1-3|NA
TGTGCCTGGACTCGGGAATCTGGAAACACCATATATTTT
CAWTRESGNTIYF
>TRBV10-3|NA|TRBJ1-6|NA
TGTGCCGTCCGGGAGGATGGCAATTCACCCCTCCACTTT
CAVREDGNSPLHF
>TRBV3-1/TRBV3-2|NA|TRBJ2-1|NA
TGTGCCAGCAGTCCAGGCGCCTCCTACAATGAGCAGTTCTTC
CASSPGASYNEQFF
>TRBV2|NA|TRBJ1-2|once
TGTGCCAGCAGTGATTCGGGGAACTATGGCTACACCTTC
CASSDSGNYGYTF
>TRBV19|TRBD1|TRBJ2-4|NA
TGTGCCAGTAGTACGACAGGGGGCTCAAACATTCAGTACTTC
CASSTTGGSNIQYF
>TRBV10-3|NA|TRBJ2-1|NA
TGTGCCATCAGTGAGTCGAGTTCTAGTACTGGGGTCCATGAGCAGTTCTTC
CAISESSSSTGVHEQFF